The clone carrying this T cell receptor (beta chain) was observed many times. TCRdb analysed the RACE reads with MiXCR anew, one entry per CDR3 protein. The sample holds tens of thousands of distinct CDR3 sequences, about an eighth seen once. The length of the CDR3 is 18 residues. Trimming stripped 5 bases from V and 0 bases from J, with 20 bases between. Germline CDR1 and CDR2: SGHVS and FNYEAQ. This entry comes from a study of human T cells and chemical hapten exposure. Time point given: patch test 3, about 24 weeks after DPC sensitization. Regarding treatment: therapeutic diphenylcyclopropenone sensitization with weekly scalp DPC.

The sequence was obtained from a man aged 30-40 years with alopecia areata. Some clones in this sample may be carry-over from other donors' samples. The chain couples TRBV7-6 to TRBJ1-5, with a possible D match to TRBD1 (5 bases). The sample consisted of whole blood, taken in connection with sensitization to the hapten diphenylcyclopropenone (DPC). CDR3: CASSAERAGVYSNQPQHF. CDR3 sequence (DNA): TGTGCCAGCAGCGCAGAGAGGGCGGGGGTTTATAGCAATCAGCCCCAGCATTTT.